This T cell receptor beta chain was captured in a study of OX40 agonist ivuxolimab in advanced cancers. Overall study context: Ivuxolimab, which is an agonistic anti-OX40 (CD134) antibody, was administered to the patients. Earlier anti-PD-1, anti-PD-L1 or anti-CTLA-4 therapy was permitted; around 40% had received some.

The CDR3 has 14 residues. Germline lookup yields CDR1 LNHDA and CDR2 SQIVND (reference sequence). V dropped 5 bases and J dropped 3; count of bases not matched to a gene: 5. Study-wide results and limits: Several nonresponders also turned out to have low normalized T-cell clonal expansion. There were, on average, more expanded clones in CD8+ T cells than in CD4+.

Clones were read by immunoSEQ multiplex PCR, and TCRdb kept only the in-frame ones, dropping some. The profile shows around 78,000 clones, roughly 80% of them singletons. A note on this clone: Its specificity is unknown.

The chain uses TRBV19 and TRBJ2-7, with TRBD1 matching 9 bases. The clonotype comes from an adult with an advanced solid tumor such as melanoma, head and neck, liver or kidney cancer. The sequencing here drew on CD4+ or CD8+ T cells sorted from blood, taken in a trial of the OX40 agonist ivuxolimab. The CDR3 DNA reads as TGTGCCAGTAGTTTGACAGGGGGTATCTACGAGCAGTACTTC. Residues: CASSLTGGIYEQYF.